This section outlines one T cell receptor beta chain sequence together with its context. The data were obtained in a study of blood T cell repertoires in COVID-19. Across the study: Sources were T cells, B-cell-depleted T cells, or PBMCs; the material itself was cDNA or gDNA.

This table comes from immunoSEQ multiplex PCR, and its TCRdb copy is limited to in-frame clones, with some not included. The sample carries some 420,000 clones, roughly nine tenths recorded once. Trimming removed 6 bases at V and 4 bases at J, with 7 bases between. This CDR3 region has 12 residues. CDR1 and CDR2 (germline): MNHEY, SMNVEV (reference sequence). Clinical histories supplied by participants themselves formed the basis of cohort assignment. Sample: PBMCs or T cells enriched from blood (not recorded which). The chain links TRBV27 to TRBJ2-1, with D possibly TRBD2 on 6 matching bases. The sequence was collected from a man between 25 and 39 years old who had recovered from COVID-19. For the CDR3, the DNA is TGTGCCAGCAGGGGACTGTACAATGAGCAGTTCTTC. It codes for CASRGLYNEQFF.